A single T cell receptor beta chain is shown here with its context. The germline gives CDR1 SGHTA, CDR2 FQGTGA. The CDR3 sequence is 16 residues long. Trimming cost V 5 bases and J 4 bases; bases outside gene matches: 6. The sequenced target, TCR beta, came from blood CD8+ and CD4+ T cells. Negative isolation was used for CD8+ and CD4+ T cells and FACS enrichment for TEMRA cells. This entry belongs to a study of CD8 T cells in Susac syndrome. RNA, at about 0.5 to 1 ug, was reverse transcribed with random hexamers. TCR beta CDR3 was amplified by immunoSEQ covering 54 Vbeta and 13 Jbeta. Each CDR3 protein gets one entry after TCRdb re-called the immunoSEQ multiplex PCR reads with MiXCR. Of 230,000 or so distinct CDR3 sequences in the sample, about 95% were seen once.

The material sequenced was CD4+ T cells from PBMCs. The rearrangement uses TRBV7-3 and TRBJ2-5, with 14 positions matching TRBD2. The TCR was taken from a human donor with multiple sclerosis. CDR3 sequence reads: CASSPGLAGGLETQYF. The CDR3 DNA reads TGTGCCAGCAGCCCAGGACTAGCGGGAGGATTAGAGACCCAGTACTTC.